The 27 T cell receptor beta chains given below trace back to one sample, sequenced in a study of T-cell memory formation after mild COVID-19. TCRdb reprocessed the 5' RACE reads via MiXCR and lists one record per CDR3 protein. The sample records roughly 50,000 distinct CDR3 sequences, 9.5% being singletons. Specimen: PBMCs or a T cell subset sorted from them (not recorded which). These receptors came from a man aged 18-30 years who had mild COVID-19 (a few samples of this study predate the infection). Cell type and time point are not known.

This clonotype has just a few counts. V is TRBV9 and J is TRBJ2-7; D is perhaps TRBD1 or TRBD2 (5 bases each). The V gene lost 4 bases and the J gene lost 3 bases, with 17 bases spanning the gap. Germline V lookup: CDR1 SGDLS, CDR2 YYNGEE. CDR3 length: 15 amino acids. In DNA form, the CDR3 reads TGTGCCAGCAGCCCACGAGCCGGGACCCACTACGAGCAGTACTTC. This gives the protein CASSPRAGTHYEQYF.

V is TRBV6-5 and J is TRBJ2-7, with 9 bases identical to TRBD1. Germline V gives CDR1 MNHEY, CDR2 SVGAGI. V was pared by 10 bases and J by 7 bases, with 14 bases of the junction left unmatched. The CDR3 has 14 residues. The CDR3 loop reads CATDDHRGLAEQYV. The CDR3 DNA sequence: TGTGCCACTGATGACCACAGGGGGCTCGCGGAGCAGTACGTC.

This clonotype was counted only a few times. V is TRBV4-3 and J is TRBJ1-4, with 8 bases identical to TRBD1. The CDR3 is 15 amino acids. Germline V gene sequence: CDR1 LGHNA, CDR2 YSLEER. The V segment lost 4 bases and the J segment 6 bases; nucleotides outside the gene matches: 7. The CDR3 region is CASSRVGTGDEKLFF. The CDR3 DNA reads TGCGCCAGCAGCCGAGTAGGGACAGGAGATGAAAAACTGTTTTTT.

The chain carries TRBV5-1 and TRBJ1-1; TRBD1 might be the D (6 bases). The CDR3 length is 16 residues. V was pared by 0 bases and J by 1 base, with 13 bases between. Germline V gene lookup returns CDR1 SGHRS and CDR2 YFSETQ. In nucleotides, the CDR3 is TGCGCCAGCAGCTTGGTTCCGGGGGCAAGGAACACTGAAGCTTTCTTT. It specifies CASSLVPGARNTEAFF. Full variable domain (missing parts from reference TRBV5-1 and TRBJ1-1): KAGVTQTPRYLIKTRGQQVTLSCSPISGHRSVSWYQQTPGQGLQFLFEYFSETQRNKGNFPGRFSGRQFSNSRSEMNVSTLELGDSALYLCASSLVPGARNTEAFFGQGTRLTVV.

This clonotype has just a few counts. The chain joins TRBV20-1 to TRBJ2-2, with D maybe TRBD2 (5 bases). V gave up 3 bases and J gave up 4 bases, with 18 bases separating them. Per the germline V gene, CDR1 is DFQATT and CDR2 is SNEGSKA (reference sequence). The length of the CDR3 is 16 residues. DNA of the CDR3: TGCAGTGCTAGGCACTCGGCTGAGGGTAGCACCGGGGAGCTGTTTTTT. Amino acid sequence: CSARHSAEGSTGELFF.

Ten or more counts support this clonotype. CDR3 loop: CSARGQGLAVAYEQYV. The CDR3 coding sequence is TGCAGTGCTAGAGGACAGGGACTAGCGGTGGCCTACGAGCAGTACGTC. The chain carries TRBV20-1 and TRBJ2-7, with TRBD2 matching over 11 bases. The CDR3 is 16 residues long. With 1 base clipped from V and 2 bases from J, the junction kept 7 bases outside the gene matches. Germline lookup yields CDR1 DFQATT and CDR2 SNEGSKA (reference sequence).

This clonotype has more than one count but fewer than ten. The chain is built from TRBV28 and TRBJ2-7; 8 positions agree with TRBD1. With 4 bases clipped from V and 5 bases from J, the junction kept 10 bases outside the gene matches. CDR3 length: 15 amino acids. The germline gives CDR1 MDHEN, CDR2 SYDVKM. CDR3 sequence reads: CASSSGGQGYNEQYV. The CDR3 DNA follows: TGTGCCAGCAGTTCCGGAGGACAGGGCTACAACGAGCAGTACGTC.

This clonotype was detected only a few times. The gene calls are TRBV12-3 or TRBV12-4 and TRBJ2-7, with TRBD1 matching over 7 bases. The CDR3 extends over 13 amino acids. The junction had 8 bases not matched to a gene; V was cut back by 6 bases and J by 6 bases. CDR3 sequence reads: CASRAGQVAEQYF. As DNA, the CDR3 is TGTGCCAGCAGGGCAGGACAGGTAGCCGAGCAGTACTTC.

This clonotype was observed at least ten times. This chain links TRBV20-1 with TRBJ2-2, with a weak D call TRBD1 (7 bases). The CDR3 extends over 13 amino acids. Trimming cost V 4 bases and J 9 bases, with 15 bases left between them. Germline V gives CDR1 DFQATT, CDR2 SNEGSKA (reference sequence). DNA of the CDR3: TGCAGTGCTACAAGACAGGGACTGAGGGAGCTGTTTTTT. Translation gives CSATRQGLRELFF.

The chain recombines TRBV6-2 or TRBV6-3 with TRBJ2-2; D ambiguous. Trimming removed 8 bases at V and 1 base at J, with 11 bases between. The germline V gene encodes CDR1 MNHEY and CDR2 SVGEGT. The CDR3 extends over 14 amino acids. CDR3 sequence: CASRYHENTGELFF. The CDR3 region has the DNA TGTGCCAGCCGGTACCATGAGAACACCGGGGAGCTGTTTTTT.

This chain links TRBV12-3 or TRBV12-4 with TRBJ2-2; the D is unclear. The CDR3 runs to 14 residues. V was trimmed by 2 bases and J by 1 base, leaving 5 bases between them. The CDR3 reads CASSLFVNTGELFF. The CDR3 DNA follows: TGTGCCAGCAGTTTATTCGTGAACACCGGGGAGCTGTTTTTT.

This clonotype was seen a few times. This sequence joins TRBV4-2 and TRBJ2-2; no reliable D call. This CDR3 spans 14 amino acids. Trimming removed 0 bases at V and 0 bases at J, with 2 bases between. Germline V gives CDR1 LGHNA, CDR2 YNFKEQ. The DNA for the CDR3 is TGTGCCAGCAGCCAAGACACGAACACCGGGGAGCTGTTTTTT. Its protein product is CASSQDTNTGELFF.

This clonotype has a handful of counts. The V and J genes are TRBV28 and TRBJ2-3, with 7 nucleotides matching TRBD2. Looked up from germline, CDR1 is MDHEN and CDR2 is SYDVKM. Unmatched junction bases numbered 6, after V lost 10 bases and J lost 2 bases. The CDR3 has 13 residues. CDR3: CAIKAGATDTQYF. CDR3 sequence (DNA): TGTGCCATTAAGGCGGGAGCCACAGATACGCAGTATTTT. Supplemented by reference TRBV28 and TRBJ2-3, the full variable domain reads DVKVTQSSRYLVKRTGEKVFLECVQDMDHENMFWYRQDPGLGLRLIYFSYDVKMKEKGDIPEGYSVSREKKERFSLILESASTNQTSMYLCAIKAGATDTQYFGPGTRLTVL.

As concerns this clonotype: The junction does not match germline at one end; this may be a read error. In DNA form, the CDR3 reads TGTGCCAGCAGTATCACAGATACGCCGTATTTT. It translates to CASSITDTPYF. The rearrangement links TRBV6-1 to TRBJ2-3; D gene uncertain. CDR3 length: 11 amino acids. CDR1 is MNHNS and CDR2 is SASEGT in the germline V gene.

This clonotype came up many times. DNA of the CDR3: TGCAGTGCCAAAGAAGCCGAGAATGAGGCTTTCTTT. Protein sequence: CSAKEAENEAFF. This sequence joins TRBV20-1 and TRBJ1-1, with D unclear. Between the trimmed V and J ends, which lost 6 bases and 11 bases, there was a span of 19 bases. Germline values: CDR1 DFQATT, CDR2 SNEGSKA (reference sequence). The CDR3 runs to 12 residues.

This clonotype was seen only a few times. J is TRBJ2-3 and V is TRBV7-2, with 7 bases lining up with TRBD2. V lost 2 bases to trimming and J lost 4 bases; unmatched junction nucleotides: 3. The germline gives CDR1 SGHTA, CDR2 FQGNSA. The CDR3 extends over 14 amino acids. The chain's CDR3 is CASSLLAVADTQYF. The CDR3 nucleotides read TGTGCCAGCAGCTTACTAGCGGTCGCAGATACGCAGTATTTT.

There are many counts of this clonotype. J is TRBJ2-3 and V is TRBV4-1, with D perhaps matching TRBD1 (6 bases). The V gene lost 5 bases and the J gene lost 3 bases, with 21 bases spanning the gap. The length of the CDR3 is 17 residues. Germline-derived CDR1 and CDR2 are MGHRA and YSYEKL. The CDR3 protein is CASSNSWQGRATDTQYF. CDR3 bases: TGCGCCAGCAGCAACTCGTGGCAGGGGCGGGCGACAGATACGCAGTATTTT.

This clonotype has only a few counts. The genes are TRBV14 and TRBJ2-3; 10 nucleotides match TRBD2. Germline V gene lookup returns CDR1 SGHDN and CDR2 FVKESK. The junction had 19 bases not matched to a gene; V was cut back by 0 bases and J by 4 bases. The CDR3 totals 21 residues. Here the CDR3 reads CASSQDHPAGGRRARADTQYF. The CDR3 nucleotides read TGTGCCAGCAGCCAAGATCACCCAGCGGGGGGGCGAAGGGCGCGAGCAGATACGCAGTATTTT.

The chain is built from TRBV5-5 and TRBJ2-6; D unresolved. Deletions cut 6 bases from V and 2 bases from J, with 18 bases between. CDR3 length equals 17 residues. Germline loops: CDR1 SGHKS, CDR2 YYEKEE (reference sequence). CDR3 protein: CASTEAIVATGANVLTF. The CDR3 nucleotides read TGTGCCAGCACCGAGGCTATAGTAGCTACTGGGGCCAACGTCCTGACTTTC.

This clonotype was found a few times. The CDR3 protein is CASSQVQRGGVGETQYF. Written as DNA, the CDR3 is TGCGCCAGCAGCCAAGTTCAGCGGGGGGGCGTCGGGGAGACCCAGTACTTC. The gene calls are TRBV4-3 and TRBJ2-5; 10 bases map to TRBD2. The CDR3 has 17 residues. Losses at the gene ends were 1 base for V and 5 bases for J; bases not matched to a gene: 10. Germline CDR1 LGHNA, CDR2 YSLEER.

The chain has TRBV4-2 and TRBJ2-7; 9 bases align to TRBD1. Looked up from germline, CDR1 is LGHNA and CDR2 is YNFKEQ. The trim removed 5 bases at V and 7 bases at J, leaving 15 bases unmatched. This CDR3 region has 16 residues. CDR3 loop: CASSTETGTGFREQYV. DNA of the CDR3: TGTGCCAGCAGCACGGAGACCGGGACAGGGTTTCGGGAGCAGTACGTC.

In its sample, this clonotype was seen many times. The rearrangement uses TRBV20-1 and TRBJ2-3, with 7 bases identical to TRBD1. The CDR3 consists of 16 residues. The trim removed 1 base at V and 5 bases at J, leaving 12 bases unmatched. Germline lookup yields CDR1 DFQATT and CDR2 SNEGSKA (reference sequence). The CDR3 here is CSARARTGRVEDTQYF. In DNA form, the CDR3 reads TGCAGTGCTAGAGCCCGGACAGGACGGGTTGAAGATACGCAGTATTTT.

J is TRBJ2-3 and V is TRBV27; D call uncertain. The germline CDR1 and CDR2 sequences are MNHEY and SMNVEV (reference sequence). Trimming removed 5 bases from V and 0 bases from J, with 12 bases in between. CDR3 length equals 15 residues. CDR3 nucleotides: TGTGCCAGCAGTCCCTCGACGGAAAGCACAGATACGCAGTATTTT. Its protein is CASSPSTESTDTQYF.

This clonotype was counted a few times. This chain uses TRBV5-6 with TRBJ2-3; a possible D gene is TRBD2 (6 bases). Germline V gives CDR1 SGHDT, CDR2 YYEEEE. Trimming took 6 bases from V and 1 from J, leaving 9 bases between them. The CDR3 length is 13 residues. The CDR3 reads CASTQRGTDTQYF. In nucleotides, the CDR3 is TGTGCCAGCACCCAGCGGGGCACAGATACGCAGTATTTT.

The rearrangement joins TRBV2 to TRBJ1-2; no firm D call. The CDR3 is made up of 14 amino acids. Trimming took off 2 bases at V and 2 bases at J, with 9 bases between the two ends. Germline lookup yields CDR1 SNHLY and CDR2 FYNNEI. The CDR3 sequence: CASSESYANYGYTF. The CDR3 DNA reads as TGTGCCAGCAGTGAAAGTTACGCAAACTATGGCTACACCTTC.

The J gene is TRBJ2-3, the V gene TRBV7-2, with D tentatively TRBD2 (7 bases). CDR1 SGHTA and CDR2 FQGNSA come from the germline V gene. V was pared by 6 bases and J by 4 bases, with 17 bases between. The CDR3 totals 15 residues. CDR3 DNA sequence: TGTGCCAGCAGAGAACGGGGGGCGGGGCCAGATACGCAGTATTTT. Its protein product is CASRERGAGPDTQYF.

The chain is built from TRBV7-9 and TRBJ1-2, with D unresolved. Germline-derived CDR1 and CDR2 are SEHNR and FQNEAQ (reference sequence). This CDR3 comprises 14 residues. Trimming removed 1 base from V and 8 bases from J, with 14 bases in between. CDR3 protein: CASSLVGEPRGYTF. CDR3 coding DNA: TGTGCCAGCAGCTTAGTGGGTGAACCGCGGGGCTACACCTTC.